The T cell receptor (beta chain) under discussion was sequenced for a study of OX40 agonist ivuxolimab in advanced cancers. Concerning the study at large: Ivuxolimab, which targeted the costimulatory receptor OX40 (CD134), was an agonistic, fully human IgG2 monoclonal antibody. Intravenous ivuxolimab was administered to patients every 2 weeks at six dose levels: 0.01, 0.1, 0.3, 1.5, 3 and 10 mg/kg. Among the approximately 50 dose-escalation patients, around 19 had hepatocellular carcinoma, roughly 15 melanoma, 9 renal cell carcinoma and 9 head and neck cancer. In the dose-escalation cohort, approximately 82% of patients were male, and the mean age was approximately 64 years, with a range of roughly 20 to 79. Patients were allowed to have had prior anti-PD-1, anti-PD-L1 or anti-CTLA-4 therapy, and 40% of the dose-escalation patients had previously received checkpoint inhibitors. Partial responses were achieved by three dose-escalation patients, of whom one had hepatocellular carcinoma and two had cutaneous melanoma. Peripheral TCRbeta sequencing aimed to test whether ivuxolimab altered TCR sequence diversity and caused clonal T-cell expansion. The paper covers the monotherapy dose-escalation part of the phase I ivuxolimab trial, which included N of about 56 patients.

Genomic DNA was isolated from the sorted cells so that the TCRbeta CDR3 region could be sequenced. The immunoSEQ Assay was used for sequencing of TCRbeta CDR3 regions. Not all clones reach the TCRdb copy of this immuneACCESS table, which keeps in-frame sequences only. Checked studies attribute under half of the gap to unresolved V genes and leave the rest unexplained. The sample data list approximately 54,000 clones, and 91% of these were observed just once. Of the sample, approximately 7.9% falls within the top ten clones. The trial excluded patients who had a history of autoimmune disease or were on systemic immunosuppression. Peripheral blood for TCR sequencing was collected from all dose cohorts at baseline, on cycle 4 day 1, and on cycle 7 day 1. Samples were obtained from an open-label, multicenter, first-in-human phase I dose-escalation trial of ivuxolimab. Adults with locally advanced or metastatic melanoma, renal cell, hepatocellular, or head and neck squamous cell carcinoma were enrolled in the trial. Before TCR sequencing, CD4+ and CD8+ T cells were separately sorted from peripheral blood.

What the work shows at the level of the full study, not this receptor alone: At doses of 0.1 to 3.0 mg/kg, clonal expansion of both CD4+ and CD8+ T cells in blood was seen between baseline and week 6. In the 0.1-3.0 mg/kg groups, partial responders had among the lowest normalized peripheral clonal expansion, particularly in CD8+ T cells. Low levels of normalized T-cell clonal expansion were also shown by some nonresponding patients. Which antigens the clonally expanded peripheral T cells were specific for was not determined. On average, CD8+ T cells showed more expanded clones than CD4+ T cells after ivuxolimab.

Regarding this clone: No antigen is known for it. The sample holds no much larger clone one base away, and base qualities are not on file.

Trimming leaves V shorter by 4 bases and J shorter by 1 base, with the junction holding 4 bases beyond the gene matches. Its CDR3 holds 15 amino acids, cysteine through phenylalanine. This entry keeps only the CDR3 DNA: 45 bases, framed from base 1. The CDR1 and CDR2 encoded by the germline V gene are SGHTA and FQGTGA. This clonotype originated in an adult with an advanced solid tumor such as melanoma, head and neck, liver or kidney cancer. The sequenced sample was CD4+ or CD8+ T cells sorted from blood, obtained in a trial of the OX40 agonist ivuxolimab. The V and J genes are TRBV7-3 and TRBJ2-1, with TRBD1 identical over 7 junction bases. For the CDR3, the sequence is CASSYTQGSYNEQFF. The DNA sequence is TGTGCCAGCAGCTACACACAGGGGTCCTACAATGAGCAGTTCTTC.